A single sample gave rise to the 30 T cell receptor beta chains below, sequenced in a study of somatic mutations in cytotoxic T cells in rheumatoid arthritis. Sequenced by immunoSEQ multiplex PCR; TCRdb stores in-frame clones only, minus some. The table has tens of thousands of clones, around 87% seen once; the top ten hold over 9%. The sample was CD8+ T cells sorted from blood. Source of these receptors: an adult with rheumatoid arthritis.

This clone was counted a few times. The chain recombines TRBV29-1 with TRBJ1-1; unclear D gene. The CDR3 contains 9 residues. Germline-derived CDR1 and CDR2 are SQVTM and ANQGSEA. The DNA of the CDR3 is TGCCAGTGTGCGGGGGAAGCTTTCTTT. Its translation: CQCAGEAFF.

The chain couples TRBV27 to TRBJ2-3; weak D call: TRBD1 (6 bases). Germline V CDR1 and CDR2: MNHEY, SMNVEV (reference sequence). Trimming left V 7 bases short and J 4 bases short, with 15 bases between. The CDR3 loop spans 14 amino acids. DNA of the CDR3: TGTGCCAGCAATACAGGGACCTCATCAGATACGCAGTATTTT. It encodes CASNTGTSSDTQYF.

The chain uses TRBV5-4 and TRBJ1-1; the match to TRBD1 covers 11 bases. CDR3 size: 16 residues. V was clipped by 3 bases and J by 5 bases; unmatched bases: 9. CDR1 SGHNT and CDR2 YYREEE come from the germline V gene (reference sequence). CDR3 nucleotides: TGTGCCAGCAGCTCTTCCGGGACAGGGGGTTGGACTGAAGCTTTCTTT. Encoded protein: CASSSSGTGGWTEAFF.

Only one count was recorded for this clone. The chain combines TRBV7-9 with TRBJ2-3, with 14 bases fitting TRBD2. CDR1 and CDR2 (germline): SEHNR, FQNEAQ (reference sequence). J lost 0 bases, V lost 5 bases, and 7 bases had no gene match. This CDR3 region has 18 residues. The DNA for the CDR3 is TGTGCCAGCAGCGCCGGACTAGCGGGAGGCATTAGCACAGATACGCAGTATTTT. It yields the protein CASSAGLAGGISTDTQYF.

This clone was seen more than once but under ten times. The V call is TRBV19, the J call TRBJ1-4; D gene ambiguous. CDR3 length: 16 amino acids. CDR1 is LNHDA, CDR2 SQIVND, per germline (reference sequence). Trimming stripped 7 bases from V and 0 bases from J, with 15 bases between. The DNA for the CDR3 is TGTGCCAGTATGACGGTACACACTGCAACTAATGAAAAACTGTTTTTT. Amino acids: CASMTVHTATNEKLFF.

CDR3 bases: TGTGCCAGCAGCAAAAAAAGTTTAGCGGTAACGGGTGAGCAGTTCTTC. It encodes CASSKKSLAVTGEQFF. This chain links TRBV5-4 with TRBJ2-1; a weak D match, TRBD2 (6 bases). The V and J ends lost 4 bases and 9 bases respectively, with 23 bases between them. The CDR3 has 16 residues. Germline CDR1 and CDR2: SGHNT and YYREEE (reference sequence).

This clone was detected only a few times. The chain recombines TRBV7-9 with TRBJ2-1; possibly TRBD2 for D (6 bases). The V end was cut by 4 bases, the J end by 10 bases, with 8 bases between. The CDR3 has 11 amino acids. Germline values: CDR1 SEHNR, CDR2 FQNEAQ (reference sequence). The CDR3 reads CASSSGLEQFF. CDR3 bases: TGTGCCAGCAGCTCGGGACTCGAGCAGTTCTTC. The variable domain in full, with the rest retrieved from reference TRBV7-9 and TRBJ2-1, is DTGVSQNPRHKITKRGQNVTFRCDPISEHNRLYWYRQTLGQGPEFLTYFQNEAQLEKSRLLSDRFSAERPKGSFSTLEIQRTEQGDSAMYLCASSSGLEQFFGPGTRLTVL.

The J gene is TRBJ1-6, the V gene TRBV27; D ambiguous. The CDR3 is 14 residues long. Germline V gene lookup returns CDR1 MNHEY and CDR2 SMNVEV (reference sequence). Trimming removed 5 bases from V and 8 bases from J, with 13 bases in between. The CDR3 sequence: CASSETYPYSPLHF. The CDR3 DNA reads TGTGCCAGCAGTGAGACGTACCCTTATTCACCCCTCCACTTT.

This chain joins TRBV11-2 and TRBJ2-7; TRBD2 agrees at 13 bases. Germline lookup yields CDR1 SGHAT and CDR2 FQNNGV. Trimming removed 6 bases from V and 5 bases from J; junction bases left unmatched: 4. The length of the CDR3 is 14 residues. The CDR3 is CASRLAGGVHEQYF. The CDR3 nucleotides read TGTGCCAGCAGACTAGCGGGAGGGGTCCACGAGCAGTACTTC.

The CDR3 protein is CASRQGAGYEQFF. The CDR3 bases are TGTGCCAGCAGGCAGGGGGCAGGTTACGAGCAGTTCTTC. The rearrangement uses TRBV27 and TRBJ2-1; TRBD1 matches 8 bases. The CDR3 contains 13 residues. CDR1 and CDR2 from the germline V gene are MNHEY and SMNVEV (reference sequence). V was clipped by 6 bases and J by 10 bases; unmatched bases: 8.

This chain links TRBV30 with TRBJ1-3; D may be TRBD1 (6 bases). Germline values: CDR1 GTSNPN, CDR2 SVGIG (reference sequence). V was pared by 3 bases and J by 4 bases, with 13 bases between. This CDR3 is 14 amino acids long. DNA for the CDR3: TGTGCCTGGAGGGTAGGACAGCTCGGAAACACCATATATTTT. Translating gives CAWRVGQLGNTIYF.

The gene calls are TRBV5-1 and TRBJ1-4, with D uncertain. Trimming cost V 0 bases and J 6 bases, with 12 bases left between them. Germline values: CDR1 SGHRS, CDR2 YFSETQ. This CDR3 is 15 amino acids long. The CDR3 sequence is CASSLAAGGDEKLFF. Here the CDR3 DNA reads TGCGCCAGCAGCTTGGCAGCAGGAGGAGATGAAAAACTGTTTTTT.

The chain joins TRBV5-4 to TRBJ2-1; D unresolved. CDR3 size: 12 residues. Germline V gives CDR1 SGHNT, CDR2 YYREEE (reference sequence). The germline V and J ends were trimmed by 0 bases and 6 bases, with 4 bases remaining between them. CDR3 sequence (DNA): TGTGCCAGCAGCTTGGCTGGCAATGAGCAGTTCTTC. As protein: CASSLAGNEQFF.

In its sample, this clone was seen a few times. The chain carries TRBV5-8 and TRBJ2-1; D is uncertain. The germline V gene encodes CDR1 SGHTS and CDR2 YDEGEE. The CDR3 sequence is 14 residues long. The V and J ends lost 3 bases and 1 base respectively, with 8 bases between them. The CDR3 here is CASSYLDSYNEQFF. The CDR3 region has the DNA TGTGCCAGCAGCTACCTAGATTCCTACAATGAGCAGTTCTTC.

The rearrangement links TRBV9 to TRBJ1-2; D unresolved. V lost 3 bases, J lost 4 bases, and 10 bases lay in between. This CDR3 spans 13 amino acids. Germline V CDR1 and CDR2: SGDLS, YYNGEE. The CDR3 protein is CASSESLSYGYTF. The DNA for the CDR3 is TGTGCCAGCAGCGAGAGTCTAAGCTATGGCTACACCTTC.

The V and J genes are TRBV30 and TRBJ2-1, with 7 bases matching TRBD2. Trimming at V came to 2 bases and at J to 7 bases, leaving 8 bases not matched to a gene. There are 14 residues in the CDR3. Looked up from germline, CDR1 is GTSNPN and CDR2 is SVGIG (reference sequence). CDR3 loop: CAWSLTGAGNEQFF. DNA for the CDR3: TGTGCCTGGAGTTTAACGGGAGCGGGGAATGAGCAGTTCTTC.

This chain connects TRBV30 to TRBJ2-7, with a possible D match to TRBD1 (5 bases). The CDR3 sequence is 15 residues long. The ends were cut back, 0 bases at V and 2 bases at J, with 14 bases in the middle. The germline V gene has CDR1 GTSNPN and CDR2 SVGIG (reference sequence). CDR3 in DNA: TGTGCCTGGAGTGTACTCCAGGGAAGCACCTACGAGCAGTACTTC. As protein: CAWSVLQGSTYEQYF.

This sequence joins TRBV7-9 and TRBJ1-6; 12 bases align to TRBD1. Germline-derived CDR1 and CDR2 are SEHNR and FQNEAQ (reference sequence). The CDR3 is made up of 17 amino acids. Losses at the gene ends were 1 base for V and 7 bases for J; bases not matched to a gene: 5. This CDR3 reads CASSLEGQGAQNSPLHF. CDR3 in DNA: TGTGCCAGCAGCTTAGAGGGACAGGGGGCCCAGAATTCACCCCTCCACTTT.

The sample holds a few counts of this clone. The chain carries TRBV16 and TRBJ1-1; D not resolved. Trimming removed 3 bases at V and 6 bases at J, with 5 bases between. Germline CDR1 KGHSY, CDR2 FQNENV. This CDR3 contains 11 residues. CDR3 nucleotide sequence: TGTGCCAGCAGCCATGACGCTGAAGCTTTCTTT. Its protein product is CASSHDAEAFF.

This clone was found a few times. The chain employs TRBV5-4 and TRBJ2-1, with D unclear. Trimming stripped 5 bases from V and 0 bases from J, with 6 bases between. The CDR3 sequence is 13 residues long. Germline CDR1 is SGHNT and CDR2 is YYREEE (reference sequence). CDR3 protein: CASSPSSYNEQFF. The CDR3 DNA is TGTGCCAGCAGTCCTAGCTCCTACAATGAGCAGTTCTTC.

This chain joins TRBV10-3 and TRBJ2-7; 8 positions match TRBD1. Trimming cost V 10 bases and J 6 bases; bases outside gene matches: 8. Germline CDR1 is ENHRY and CDR2 is SYGVKD. This CDR3 has 12 amino acids. This chain's CDR3 is CATTDRALEQYF. CDR3 sequence (DNA): TGTGCCACCACGGACAGGGCACTCGAGCAGTACTTC.

The rearrangement uses TRBV15 and TRBJ2-3, with TRBD1 identical over 7 bases. After removal of 1 base from V and 2 bases from J, the junction contained 6 bases not matched to a gene. This CDR3 has 16 amino acids. The germline gives CDR1 LNHNV, CDR2 YYDKDF (reference sequence). CDR3 nucleotides: TGTGCCACCAGCAGAGGTCGGGACAGCACCACAGATACGCAGTATTTT. This sequence encodes CATSRGRDSTTDTQYF.

The chain employs TRBV5-6 and TRBJ1-5; no reliable D call. Germline V gene lookup returns CDR1 SGHDT and CDR2 YYEEEE. Trimming pared 1 base from V and 0 bases from J, leaving 5 bases between. The CDR3 has 14 residues. CDR3 sequence: CASSLYLSNQPQHF. CDR3 nucleotides: TGTGCCAGCAGCTTGTACCTTAGCAATCAGCCCCAGCATTTT.

This clone has a handful of counts. This chain connects TRBV19 to TRBJ2-7, with D possibly matching TRBD1 (6 bases). V lost 3 bases to trimming and J lost 4 bases, with 10 bases between them. This CDR3 comprises 13 residues. Looked up from germline, CDR1 is LNHDA and CDR2 is SQIVND (reference sequence). DNA for the CDR3: TGTGCCAGTAGTATGAGGGACAAATACGAGCAGTACTTC. Amino acids: CASSMRDKYEQYF.

This clone was seen more than once but under ten times. The chain employs TRBV4-2 and TRBJ1-4; D remains unclear. Germline V lookup: CDR1 LGHNA, CDR2 YNFKEQ. Trimming pared 3 bases from V and 13 bases from J, leaving 12 bases between. The CDR3 loop spans 12 amino acids. The CDR3 spells CASSQPIYRLFF. CDR3 coding DNA: TGTGCCAGCAGCCAGCCGATATACAGACTGTTTTTT.

The chain joins TRBV29-1 to TRBJ2-3; 9 bases agree with TRBD1. The CDR3 is 14 residues long. Germline CDR1 is SQVTM and CDR2 is ANQGSEA. V shed 5 bases, J shed 5 bases, and the junction held 8 bases outside the gene matches. The CDR3 loop reads CSVIGTGHGDTQYF. Written as DNA, the CDR3 is TGCAGCGTTATCGGGACAGGGCATGGAGATACGCAGTATTTT.

There are a few counts of this clone. This chain connects TRBV6-4 to TRBJ1-1; TRBD1 matches at 9 bases. The V and J ends lost 3 bases and 5 bases, in that order; junction bases with no gene match: 4. Germline-derived CDR1 and CDR2 are MRHNA and SNTAGT. The CDR3 length is 14 residues. CDR3 DNA: TGTGCCAGCAGTGAACGACAGGGGGTAACTGAAGCTTTCTTT. It is translated as CASSERQGVTEAFF.

J is TRBJ2-5 and V is TRBV6-1; 7 nucleotides line up with TRBD2. Germline assignment: CDR1 MNHNS and CDR2 SASEGT. J lost 5 bases, V lost 6 bases, and 6 bases had no gene match. The CDR3 is 13 amino acids. CDR3 region: CASSGGRGETQYF. CDR3 nucleotide sequence: TGTGCCAGCAGCGGCGGGAGAGGCGAGACCCAGTACTTC.

V is TRBV2 and J is TRBJ2-3; D may be TRBD1 or TRBD2 (6 bases each). Germline V lookup: CDR1 SNHLY, CDR2 FYNNEI. V dropped 3 bases and J dropped 3 bases, with 13 bases sitting between them. This CDR3 contains 15 residues. CDR3 sequence (DNA): TGTGCCAGCAGTGACGTGGGGGGCGCGACAGATACGCAGTATTTT. This codes for CASSDVGGATDTQYF.

Here the CDR3 reads CASSSERELYEQFF. CDR3 DNA sequence: TGTGCCAGCAGCTCCGAGCGGGAGCTGTATGAGCAGTTCTTC. The chain couples TRBV11-2 to TRBJ2-1, with 8 bases that match TRBD2. CDR3 length: 14 amino acids. Germline assignment: CDR1 SGHAT and CDR2 FQNNGV. Unmatched junction bases numbered 7, after V lost 4 bases and J lost 8 bases. Filled out from reference TRBV11-2 and TRBJ2-1, the complete variable domain reads EAGVAQSPRYKIIEKRQSVAFWCNPISGHATLYWYQQILGQGPKLLIQFQNNGVVDDSQLPKDRFSAERLKGVDSTLKIQPAKLEDSAVYLCASSSERELYEQFFGPGTRLTVL.